This T cell receptor beta chain was documented in a study of blood T cell repertoires in COVID-19. Germline lookup yields CDR1 MNHEY and CDR2 SVGEGT. The CDR3 has 15 amino acids. V lost 2 bases and J 4 bases, leaving 11 bases between the germline ends. Methods used by the authors: Reference gene primer amplification yielded estimated nucleated cell counts. Assay: immunoSEQ multiplex PCR; the TCRdb copy retains only in-frame clones and omits some. V and J calls and clone size are given by that table; D and trimming were obtained from the DNA. Here the sample spans approximately 260,000 clones, around 91% being singletons.

The sequencing sample was made of peripheral blood. This chain joins TRBV6-2 or TRBV6-3 and TRBJ2-2; D unresolved. The source is a woman aged 55-69 years with COVID-19, enrolled during active disease. The CDR3 nucleotides are TGTGCCAGCAGTTACACCACTACGGGCACCGGGGAGCTGTTTTTT. It codes for CASSYTTTGTGELFF.